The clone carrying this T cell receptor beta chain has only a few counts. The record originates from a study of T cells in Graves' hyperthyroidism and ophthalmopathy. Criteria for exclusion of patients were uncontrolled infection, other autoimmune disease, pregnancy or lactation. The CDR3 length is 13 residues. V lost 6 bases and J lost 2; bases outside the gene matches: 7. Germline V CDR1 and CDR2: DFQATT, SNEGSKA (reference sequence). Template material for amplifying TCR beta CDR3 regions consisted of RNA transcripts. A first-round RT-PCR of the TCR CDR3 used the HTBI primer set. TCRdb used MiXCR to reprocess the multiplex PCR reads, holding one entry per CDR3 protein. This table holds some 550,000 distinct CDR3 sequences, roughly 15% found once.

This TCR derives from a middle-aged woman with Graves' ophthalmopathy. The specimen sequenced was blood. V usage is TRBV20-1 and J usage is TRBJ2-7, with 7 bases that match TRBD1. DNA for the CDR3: TGCAGTGCGGACAGGTCGTTAACCTACGAGCAGTACTTC. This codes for CSADRSLTYEQYF.